These 15 T cell receptor beta chains were sequenced from one sample in a study of cytomegalovirus exposure and HLA in healthy donors. PCR involved 60 Vbeta and 13 Jbeta primers. Generated by immunoSEQ multiplex PCR, the TCRdb table keeps only in-frame clones and is missing some. The sample consists of 100,000 to 150,000 clones, about 86% of them appearing once. Input material: PBMCs. The receptors derive from a man between 18 and 29 years old in good health and CMV-seronegative.

J is TRBJ1-1 and V is TRBV19, with D unclear. CDR3 size: 14 residues. Trimming shortened V by 7 bases and J by 3 bases, and 15 bases separated the two germline ends. CDR1 LNHDA and CDR2 SQIVND come from the germline V gene (reference sequence). The CDR3, as DNA: TGTGCCAGTAATGAGGGCGGCGCGTACACTGAAGCTTTCTTT. Amino acid sequence: CASNEGGAYTEAFF.

This clone was seen a few times. Other DNA variants within this sample encode the same CDR3. CDR3 nucleotides: TGTGCCAGCAGCTTAGGGGGCGGGGGGCAAGAGACCCAGTACTTC. Translating gives CASSLGGGGQETQYF. V and J are TRBV7-2 and TRBJ2-5; 8 bases line up with TRBD2. Germline CDR1 and CDR2: SGHTA and FQGNSA. CDR3 length equals 15 residues. The J segment lost 2 bases and the V segment lost 1 base, leaving 3 bases of the junction unmatched.

In its sample, this clone was seen once. The chain carries TRBV18 and TRBJ1-3; maybe TRBD1 (5 bases). The V gene lost 10 bases and the J gene lost 0 bases, with 13 bases spanning the gap. The germline gives CDR1 KGHSH, CDR2 LQKENI. The CDR3 runs to 14 residues. The CDR3 loop is CATRQQSSGNTIYF. The CDR3 DNA is TGTGCCACCCGACAGCAGAGCTCTGGAAACACCATATATTTT. Variable domain in full (rest from reference TRBV18 and TRBJ1-3): NAGVMQNPRHLVRRRGQEARLRCSPMKGHSHVYWYRQLPEEGLKFMVYLQKENIIDESGMPKERFSAEFPKEGPSILRIQQVVRGDSAAYFCATRQQSSGNTIYFGEGSWLTVV.

The CDR3 loop is CASSPVGGLYNEQFF. For the CDR3, the DNA is TGTGCCAGTAGCCCAGTGGGGGGACTCTACAATGAGCAGTTCTTC. The rearrangement joins TRBV19 to TRBJ2-1, with D possibly matching TRBD2 (6 bases). Germline-derived CDR1 and CDR2 are LNHDA and SQIVND (reference sequence). The CDR3 runs 15 residues. The ends were cut back, 6 bases at V and 3 bases at J, with 15 bases in the middle.

The rearrangement links TRBV4-2 to TRBJ2-7, with D possibly TRBD1 on 6 matching bases. Germline-derived CDR1 and CDR2 are LGHNA and YNFKEQ. The germline V and J ends were trimmed by 1 base and 0 bases, with 13 bases remaining between them. This CDR3 comprises 16 residues. CDR3 sequence (DNA): TGTGCCAGCAGCCAAGTAGGCACAGGGTTCTCCTACGAGCAGTACTTC. It encodes CASSQVGTGFSYEQYF.

V is TRBV11-3 and J is TRBJ2-1, with 7 bases fitting TRBD2. Per the germline V gene, CDR1 is SGHNT and CDR2 is YENEEA. The CDR3 runs to 15 residues. Germline trimming cut 4 bases from V and 5 bases from J; bases unmatched to any gene: 8. The CDR3 DNA follows: TGTGCCAGCAGCTATTCAGCGGGAAGACACAATGAGCAGTTCTTC. Its protein is CASSYSAGRHNEQFF.

The chain employs TRBV27 and TRBJ2-7, with a possible D match to TRBD2 (6 bases). The CDR3 covers 15 residues. Germline V gene sequence: CDR1 MNHEY, CDR2 SMNVEV (reference sequence). V lost 3 bases, J lost 0 bases, and 12 bases lay in between. The CDR3 DNA reads as TGTGCCAGCAGTTTGGGACTTCCGAGCTCCTACGAGCAGTACTTC. Its translation is CASSLGLPSSYEQYF.

This clone was counted a few times. The V call is TRBV9, the J call TRBJ1-2; D is unclear. The CDR3 length is 16 residues. Germline assignment: CDR1 SGDLS and CDR2 YYNGEE. V shed 0 bases and J shed 6 bases, with 18 bases lying between them. The CDR3 sequence: CASSVGSTVLRDGYTF. The CDR3 DNA reads TGTGCCAGCAGCGTAGGTAGTACGGTACTACGTGATGGCTACACCTTC. Supplemented by reference TRBV9 and TRBJ1-2, the full variable domain reads DSGVTQTPKHLITATGQRVTLRCSPRSGDLSVYWYQQSLDQGLQFLIQYYNGEERAKGNILERFSAQQFPDLHSELNLSSLELGDSALYFCASSVGSTVLRDGYTFGSGTRLTVV.

The chain employs TRBV5-5 and TRBJ1-5, with D possibly matching TRBD1 (5 bases). V was shortened by 4 bases and J by 5 bases, with 16 bases between the two germline ends. Germline lookup yields CDR1 SGHKS and CDR2 YYEKEE (reference sequence). The CDR3 spans 15 residues. CDR3: CASSVTGTRDQPQHF. The DNA for the CDR3 is TGTGCCAGCAGCGTTACCGGGACTAGGGATCAGCCCCAGCATTTT.

DNA of the CDR3: TGTGCCAGCAGCTTGTATCGAGCGGGGACCGAGCAGTTCTTC. Protein: CASSLYRAGTEQFF. The V gene is TRBV5-4, the J gene TRBJ2-1, with TRBD2 matching over 7 bases. Germline V CDR1 and CDR2: SGHNT, YYREEE (reference sequence). This CDR3 has 14 residues. V dropped 1 base and J dropped 10; count of bases not matched to a gene: 8.

V is TRBV18 and J is TRBJ2-7, with D maybe TRBD1 (5 bases). From germline, CDR1 is KGHSH and CDR2 LQKENI. V dropped 2 bases and J dropped 3 bases, with 8 bases sitting between them. The CDR3 length is 13 residues. The CDR3 DNA is TGTGCCAGCTCACCAAGACAGTTCTACGAGCAGTACTTC. Protein product: CASSPRQFYEQYF.

Here the CDR3 DNA reads TGTGCCAGCAGCCCGACAACGTACACTGAAGCTTTCTTT. This gives the protein CASSPTTYTEAFF. This sequence joins TRBV5-4 and TRBJ1-1; D uncertain. V was cut by 4 bases and J by 3 bases, with 10 bases left in between. This CDR3 spans 13 amino acids. CDR1 and CDR2 from the germline V gene are SGHNT and YYREEE (reference sequence). Together with reference TRBV5-4 and TRBJ1-1, the CDR3 gives the full variable domain: ETGVTQSPTHLIKTRGQQVTLRCSSQSGHNTVSWYQQALGQGPQFIFQYYREEENGRGNFPPRFSGLQFPNYSSELNVNALELDDSALYLCASSPTTYTEAFFGQGTRLTVV.

The chain links TRBV19 to TRBJ1-4; 8 bases fit TRBD1. The junction had 5 bases not matched to a gene; V was cut back by 4 bases and J by 1 base. Germline CDR1 is LNHDA and CDR2 is SQIVND (reference sequence). The length of the CDR3 is 16 residues. In nucleotides, the CDR3 is TGTGCCAGTAGTACCTCAGACAGGGGAACTAATGAAAAACTGTTTTTT. Its translation: CASSTSDRGTNEKLFF. Looking up the rest from reference TRBV19 and TRBJ1-4 gives the full variable domain: DGGITQSPKYLFRKEGQNVTLSCEQNLNHDAMYWYRQDPGQGLRLIYYSQIVNDFQKGDIAEGYSVSREKKESFPLTVTSAQKNPTAFYLCASSTSDRGTNEKLFFGSGTQLSVL.

This clone was seen a few times. This sequence joins TRBV19 and TRBJ1-5, with TRBD1 as a possible D gene (6 bases). The CDR3 runs 16 residues. The germline V gene has CDR1 LNHDA and CDR2 SQIVND (reference sequence). Trimming took off 7 bases at V and 0 bases at J, with 16 bases between the two ends. The CDR3 DNA is TGTGCCAGTACCCTTGACGGACAGTATAGCAATCAGCCCCAGCATTTT. Its protein is CASTLDGQYSNQPQHF.

DNA for the CDR3: TGTGCCAGCAGGATAGCGGGGGTAGTCTACAATGAGCAGTTCTTC. Its translation is CASRIAGVVYNEQFF. The rearrangement uses TRBV27 and TRBJ2-1; 9 nucleotides match TRBD2. Per germline, CDR1 MNHEY and CDR2 SMNVEV (reference sequence). This CDR3 has 15 residues. Trimming removed 6 bases from V and 3 bases from J; junction bases left unmatched: 6.